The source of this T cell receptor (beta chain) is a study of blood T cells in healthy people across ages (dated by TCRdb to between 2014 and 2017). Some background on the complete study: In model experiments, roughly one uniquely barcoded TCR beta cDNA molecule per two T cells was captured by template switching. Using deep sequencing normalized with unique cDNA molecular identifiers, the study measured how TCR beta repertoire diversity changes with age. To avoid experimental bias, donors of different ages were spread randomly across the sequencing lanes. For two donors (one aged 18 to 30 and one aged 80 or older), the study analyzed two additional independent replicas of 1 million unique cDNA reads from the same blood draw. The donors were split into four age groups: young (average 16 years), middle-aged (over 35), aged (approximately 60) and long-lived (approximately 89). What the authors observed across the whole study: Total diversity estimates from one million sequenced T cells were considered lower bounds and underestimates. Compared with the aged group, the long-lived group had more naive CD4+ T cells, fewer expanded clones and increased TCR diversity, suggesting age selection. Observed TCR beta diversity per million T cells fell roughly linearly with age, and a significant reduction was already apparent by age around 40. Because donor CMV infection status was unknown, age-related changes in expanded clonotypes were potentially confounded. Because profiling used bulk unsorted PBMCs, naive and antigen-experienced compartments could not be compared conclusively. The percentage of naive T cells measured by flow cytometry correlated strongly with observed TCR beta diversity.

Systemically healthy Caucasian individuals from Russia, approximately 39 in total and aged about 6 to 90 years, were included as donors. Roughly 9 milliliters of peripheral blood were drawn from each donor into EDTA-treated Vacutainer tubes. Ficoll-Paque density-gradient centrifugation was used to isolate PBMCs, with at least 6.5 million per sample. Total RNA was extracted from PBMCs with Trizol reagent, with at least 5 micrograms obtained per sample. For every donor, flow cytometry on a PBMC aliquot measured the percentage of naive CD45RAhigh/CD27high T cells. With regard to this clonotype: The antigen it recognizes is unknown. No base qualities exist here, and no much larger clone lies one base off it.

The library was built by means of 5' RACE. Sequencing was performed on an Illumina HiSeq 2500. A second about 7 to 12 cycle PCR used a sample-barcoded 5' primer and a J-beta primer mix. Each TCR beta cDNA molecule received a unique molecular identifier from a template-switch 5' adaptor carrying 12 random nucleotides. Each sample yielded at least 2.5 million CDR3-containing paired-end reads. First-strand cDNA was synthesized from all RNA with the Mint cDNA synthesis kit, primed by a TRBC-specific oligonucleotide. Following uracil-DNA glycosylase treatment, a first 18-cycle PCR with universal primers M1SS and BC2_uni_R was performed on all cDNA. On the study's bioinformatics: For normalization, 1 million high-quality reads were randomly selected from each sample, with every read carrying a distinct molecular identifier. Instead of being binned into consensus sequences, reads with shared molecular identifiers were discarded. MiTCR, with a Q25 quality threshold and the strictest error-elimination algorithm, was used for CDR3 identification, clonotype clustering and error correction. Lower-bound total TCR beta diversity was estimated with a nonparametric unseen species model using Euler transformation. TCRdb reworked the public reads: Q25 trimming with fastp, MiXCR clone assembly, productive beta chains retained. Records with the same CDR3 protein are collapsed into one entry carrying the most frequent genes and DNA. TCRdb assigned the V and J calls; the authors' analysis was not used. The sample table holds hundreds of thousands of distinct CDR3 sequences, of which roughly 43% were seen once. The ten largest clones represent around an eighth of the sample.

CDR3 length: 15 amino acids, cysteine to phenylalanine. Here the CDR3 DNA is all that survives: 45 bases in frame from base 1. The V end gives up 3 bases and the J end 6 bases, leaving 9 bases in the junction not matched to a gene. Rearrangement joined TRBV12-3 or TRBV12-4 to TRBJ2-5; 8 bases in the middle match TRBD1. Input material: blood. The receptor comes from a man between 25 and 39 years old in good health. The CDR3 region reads CASSFGTGGTQTQYF. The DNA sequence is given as TGTGCCAGCAGTTTTGGGACAGGTGGTACGCAGACCCAGTACTTC.